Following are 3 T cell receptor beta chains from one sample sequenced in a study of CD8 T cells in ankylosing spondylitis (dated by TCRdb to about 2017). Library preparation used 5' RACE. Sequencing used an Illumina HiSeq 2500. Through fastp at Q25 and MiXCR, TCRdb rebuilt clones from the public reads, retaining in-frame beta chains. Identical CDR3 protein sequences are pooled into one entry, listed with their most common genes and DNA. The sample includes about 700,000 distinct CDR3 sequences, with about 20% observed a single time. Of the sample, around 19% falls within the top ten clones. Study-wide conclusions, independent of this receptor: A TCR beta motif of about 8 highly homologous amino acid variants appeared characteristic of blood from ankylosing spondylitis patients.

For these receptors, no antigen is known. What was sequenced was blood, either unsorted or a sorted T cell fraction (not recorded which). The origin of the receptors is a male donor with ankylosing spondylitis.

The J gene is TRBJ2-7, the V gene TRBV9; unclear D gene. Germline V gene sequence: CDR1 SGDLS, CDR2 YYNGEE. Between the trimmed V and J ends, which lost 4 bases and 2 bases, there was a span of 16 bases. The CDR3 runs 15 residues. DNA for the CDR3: TGTGCCAGCAGCCCAACCCCCATAGATACCTACGAGCAGTACTTC. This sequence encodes CASSPTPIDTYEQYF.

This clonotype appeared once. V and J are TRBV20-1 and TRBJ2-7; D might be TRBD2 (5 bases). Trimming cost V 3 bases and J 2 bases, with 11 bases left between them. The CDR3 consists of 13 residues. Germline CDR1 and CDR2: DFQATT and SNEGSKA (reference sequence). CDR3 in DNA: TGCAGTGCTAGCAGCCCCGGGACCTACGAGCAGTACTTC. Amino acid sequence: CSASSPGTYEQYF.

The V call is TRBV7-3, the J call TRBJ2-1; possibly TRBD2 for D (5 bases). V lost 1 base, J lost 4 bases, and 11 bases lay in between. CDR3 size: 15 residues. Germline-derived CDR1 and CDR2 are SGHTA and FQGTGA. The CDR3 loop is CASSLRLGEYNEQFF. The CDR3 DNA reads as TGTGCCAGCAGCTTAAGACTGGGAGAGTACAATGAGCAGTTCTTC.